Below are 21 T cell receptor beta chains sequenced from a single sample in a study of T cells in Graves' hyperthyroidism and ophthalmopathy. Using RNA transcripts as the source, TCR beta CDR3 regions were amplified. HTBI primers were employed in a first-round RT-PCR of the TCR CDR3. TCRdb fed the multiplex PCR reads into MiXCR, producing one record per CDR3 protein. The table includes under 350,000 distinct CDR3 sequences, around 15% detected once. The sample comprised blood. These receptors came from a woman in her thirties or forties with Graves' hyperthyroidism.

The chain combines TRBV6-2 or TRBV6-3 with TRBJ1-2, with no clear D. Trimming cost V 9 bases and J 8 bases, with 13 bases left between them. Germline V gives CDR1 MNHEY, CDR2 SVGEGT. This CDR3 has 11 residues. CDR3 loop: CARRPTSGYTF. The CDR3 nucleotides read TGTGCCAGACGCCCTACGTCCGGCTACACCTTC.

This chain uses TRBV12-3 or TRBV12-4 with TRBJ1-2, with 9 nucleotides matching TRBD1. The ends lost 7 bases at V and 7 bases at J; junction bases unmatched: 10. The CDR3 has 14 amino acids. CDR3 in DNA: TGTGCCAGCATCTTGGGGACAGGGCCTGGTGGCTACACCTTC. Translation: CASILGTGPGGYTF.

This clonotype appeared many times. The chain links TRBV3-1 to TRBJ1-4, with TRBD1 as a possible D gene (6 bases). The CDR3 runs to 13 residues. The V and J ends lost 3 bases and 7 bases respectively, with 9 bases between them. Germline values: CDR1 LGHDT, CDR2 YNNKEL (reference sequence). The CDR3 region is CASSQGAGEKLFF. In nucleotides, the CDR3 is TGTGCCAGCAGCCAGGGGGCGGGTGAAAAACTGTTTTTT.

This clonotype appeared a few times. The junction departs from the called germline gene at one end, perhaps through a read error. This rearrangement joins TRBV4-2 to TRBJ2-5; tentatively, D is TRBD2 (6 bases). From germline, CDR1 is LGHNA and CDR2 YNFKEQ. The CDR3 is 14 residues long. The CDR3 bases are TGTGCCAGCAGCCAAGATAGCGGCGCCGGAACCCGGTACTTC. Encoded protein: CASSQDSGAGTRYF.

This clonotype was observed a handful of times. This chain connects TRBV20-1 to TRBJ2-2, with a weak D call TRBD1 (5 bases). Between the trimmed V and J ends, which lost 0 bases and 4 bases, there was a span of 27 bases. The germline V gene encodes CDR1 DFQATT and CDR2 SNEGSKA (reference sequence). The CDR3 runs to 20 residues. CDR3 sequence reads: CSARDSLPVKGSGGTGELFF. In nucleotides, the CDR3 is TGCAGTGCTAGAGATTCCCTCCCTGTAAAGGGGTCGGGCGGCACCGGGGAGCTGTTTTTT.

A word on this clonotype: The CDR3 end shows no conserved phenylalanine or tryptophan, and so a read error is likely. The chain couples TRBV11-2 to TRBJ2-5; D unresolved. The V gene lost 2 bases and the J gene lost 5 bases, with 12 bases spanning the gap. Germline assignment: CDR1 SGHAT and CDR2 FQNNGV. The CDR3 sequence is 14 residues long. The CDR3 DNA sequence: TGTGCCAGCAGCTTATTCCCCGGTGGGGAGACCCAGTACCTC. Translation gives CASSLFPGGETQYL.

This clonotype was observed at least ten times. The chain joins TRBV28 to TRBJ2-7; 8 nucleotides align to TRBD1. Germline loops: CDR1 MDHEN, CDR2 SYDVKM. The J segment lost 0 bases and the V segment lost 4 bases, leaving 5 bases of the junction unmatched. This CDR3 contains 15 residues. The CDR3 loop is CASSYATGASYEQYF. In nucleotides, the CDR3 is TGTGCCAGCAGTTACGCGACAGGGGCCTCCTACGAGCAGTACTTC.

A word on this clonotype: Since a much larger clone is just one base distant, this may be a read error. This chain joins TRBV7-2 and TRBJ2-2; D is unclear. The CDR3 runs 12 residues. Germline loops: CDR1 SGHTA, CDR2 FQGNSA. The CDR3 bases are TGTGTCAGCAGCGCTAGAACCGGGGAGCTGTTTTTT. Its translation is CVSSARTGELFF.

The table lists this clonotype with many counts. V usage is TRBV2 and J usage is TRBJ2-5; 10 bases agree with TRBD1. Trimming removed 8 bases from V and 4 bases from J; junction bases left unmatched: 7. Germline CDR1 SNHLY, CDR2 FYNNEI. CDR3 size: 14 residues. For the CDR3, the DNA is TGTGCCAGCCGGCCCGACAGGGGGCGAGAGACCCAGTACTTC. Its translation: CASRPDRGRETQYF.

The CDR3 sequence: CASSPARVPGNTIYF. In DNA, the CDR3 is TGTGCCAGCAGCCCAGCCAGGGTACCTGGAAACACCATATATTTT. The chain couples TRBV3-1 to TRBJ1-3; D perhaps matches TRBD1 (5 bases). V was cut by 4 bases and J by 2 bases, with 12 bases left in between. The CDR3 consists of 15 residues. CDR1 is LGHDT and CDR2 is YNNKEL in the germline V gene (reference sequence).

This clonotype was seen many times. The CDR3 region has the DNA TGTGCCAGCAGTTTAAGGCACCCTGGAAACACCATATATTTT. It yields the protein CASSLRHPGNTIYF. The chain uses TRBV28 and TRBJ1-3; D not certain. CDR1 is MDHEN and CDR2 is SYDVKM in the germline V gene. Trimming cost V 2 bases and J 2 bases, with 7 bases left between them. The CDR3 is 14 residues long.

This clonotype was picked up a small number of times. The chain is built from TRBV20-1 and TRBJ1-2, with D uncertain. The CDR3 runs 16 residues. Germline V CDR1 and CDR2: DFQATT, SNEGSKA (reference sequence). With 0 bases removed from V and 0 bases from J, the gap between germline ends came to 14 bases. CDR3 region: CSARDLTRQANYGYTF. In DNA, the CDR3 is TGCAGTGCTAGAGATTTGACGCGTCAAGCTAACTATGGCTACACCTTC.

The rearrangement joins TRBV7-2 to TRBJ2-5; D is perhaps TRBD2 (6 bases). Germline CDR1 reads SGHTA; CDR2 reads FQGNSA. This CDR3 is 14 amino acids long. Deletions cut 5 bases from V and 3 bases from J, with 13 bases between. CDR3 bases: TGTGCCAGCAGCCGGAGGGGTTTAAAAGAGACCCAGTACTTC. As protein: CASSRRGLKETQYF.

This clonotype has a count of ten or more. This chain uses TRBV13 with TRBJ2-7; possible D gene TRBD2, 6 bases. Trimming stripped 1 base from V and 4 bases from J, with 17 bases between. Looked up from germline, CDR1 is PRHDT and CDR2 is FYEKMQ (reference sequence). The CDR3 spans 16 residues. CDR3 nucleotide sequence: TGTGCCAGCAGCTTAGTTAGCGGAGGCCCTACGTACGAGCAGTACTTC. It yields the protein CASSLVSGGPTYEQYF.

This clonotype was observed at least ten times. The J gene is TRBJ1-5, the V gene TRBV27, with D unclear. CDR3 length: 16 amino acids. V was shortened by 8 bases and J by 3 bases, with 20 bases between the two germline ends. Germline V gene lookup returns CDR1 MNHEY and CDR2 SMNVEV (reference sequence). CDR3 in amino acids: CASGPRDPIFNQPQHF. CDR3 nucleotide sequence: TGTGCCAGCGGACCTCGGGATCCAATTTTCAATCAGCCCCAGCATTTT.

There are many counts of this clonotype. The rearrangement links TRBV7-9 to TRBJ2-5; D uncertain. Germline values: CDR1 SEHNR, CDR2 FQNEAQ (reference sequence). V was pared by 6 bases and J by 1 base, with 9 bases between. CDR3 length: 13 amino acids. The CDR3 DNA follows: TGTGCCAGCAGGGACGGACCCCAAGAGACCCAGTACTTC. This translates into CASRDGPQETQYF.

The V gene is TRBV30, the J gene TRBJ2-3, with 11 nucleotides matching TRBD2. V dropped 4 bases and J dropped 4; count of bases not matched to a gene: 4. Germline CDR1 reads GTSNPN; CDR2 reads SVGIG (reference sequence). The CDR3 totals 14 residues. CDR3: CAWIGTSGSDTQYF. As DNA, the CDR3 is TGTGCCTGGATCGGGACTAGCGGTTCAGATACGCAGTATTTT.

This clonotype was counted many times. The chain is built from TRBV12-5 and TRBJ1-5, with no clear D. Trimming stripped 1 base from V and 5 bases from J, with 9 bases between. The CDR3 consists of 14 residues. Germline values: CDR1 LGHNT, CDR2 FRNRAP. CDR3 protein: CASGLGRSDQPQHF. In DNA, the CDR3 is TGTGCTAGTGGTTTGGGCAGGAGCGATCAGCCCCAGCATTTT.

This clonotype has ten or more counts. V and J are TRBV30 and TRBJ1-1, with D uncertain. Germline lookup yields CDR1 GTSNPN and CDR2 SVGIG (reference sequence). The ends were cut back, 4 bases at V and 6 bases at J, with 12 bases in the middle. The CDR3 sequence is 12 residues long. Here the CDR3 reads CAWTPAGAEAFF. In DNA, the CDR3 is TGTGCCTGGACCCCCGCGGGCGCTGAAGCTTTCTTT.

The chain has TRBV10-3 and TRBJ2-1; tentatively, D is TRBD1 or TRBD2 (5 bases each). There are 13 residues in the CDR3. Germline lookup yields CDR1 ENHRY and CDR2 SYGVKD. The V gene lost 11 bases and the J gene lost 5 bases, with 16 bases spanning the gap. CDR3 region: CASRGDRNNEQFF. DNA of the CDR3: TGTGCCTCTCGAGGGGACCGTAACAATGAGCAGTTCTTC.

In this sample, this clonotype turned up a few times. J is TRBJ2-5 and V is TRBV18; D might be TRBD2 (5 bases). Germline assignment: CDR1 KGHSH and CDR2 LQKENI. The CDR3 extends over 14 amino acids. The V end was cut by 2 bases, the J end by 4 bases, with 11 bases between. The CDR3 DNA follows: TGTGCCAGCTCACCATCCGCAGGAGGAGAGACCCAGTACTTC. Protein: CASSPSAGGETQYF.